The clone carrying this T cell receptor (beta chain) came up a few times. The ends lost 7 bases at V and 6 bases at J; junction bases unmatched: 10. CDR1 and CDR2 (germline): MDHEN, SYDVKM. This CDR3 region has 15 residues. Produced via immunoSEQ multiplex PCR; TCRdb's table is partial and in-frame only. This sample has about 260,000 clones; around 90% occur once, and the top ten carry 2.6%. This record comes from a study of blood T cell repertoires in COVID-19. The sample consisted of peripheral blood. The rearrangement joins TRBV28 to TRBJ2-7; 12 nucleotides line up with TRBD2. The clonotype was recovered from a person under 35 with COVID-19, enrolled during active disease. Here the CDR3 DNA reads TGTGCCAGCATTACCGGGGCTAGCGGGAGGGGCGAGCAGTACTTC. It encodes CASITGASGRGEQYF.